This T cell receptor beta chain was identified during a study of blood T cell repertoires in COVID-19. Study as a whole: Acute-phase and convalescent COVID-19 samples originated in the United States, Italy and Spain.

Per the study methods: Estimates of nucleated cell counts were drawn from the amplification of reference gene primers. Data came from immunoSEQ multiplex PCR; TCRdb stores just in-frame clones and leaves some out. V and J calls and clone size are those listed in that table; D and trimming were worked out from the DNA. The sample has 540,000 or so clones, about 89% seen once; the top ten hold around 7.8%. The receptor was derived from a woman between 45 and 60 years old with COVID-19, enrolled during active disease. The sequenced sample was peripheral blood.

CDR3 coding DNA: TGCGCCAGCAGTAAAAGCAAAAGCACAGATACGCAGTATTTT. It is translated as CASSKSKSTDTQYF. The chain carries TRBV5-1 and TRBJ2-3, with D uncertain. V was cut by 5 bases and J by 0 bases, with 10 bases left in between. Germline V CDR1 and CDR2: SGHRS, YFSETQ. The CDR3 extends over 14 amino acids.